This TCR beta chain was documented in a study of CD8 T cells in ankylosing spondylitis. This clonotype has just a few counts. MiXCR, run by TCRdb on the 5' RACE reads, gives a single entry per CDR3 protein. The sample lists under 250,000 distinct CDR3 sequences, around 11% seen once, with approximately 6.6% in the top ten. The germline V gene has CDR1 SEHNR and CDR2 FQNEAQ (reference sequence). The CDR3 runs 17 residues. The germline V and J ends were trimmed by 5 bases and 1 base, with 20 bases remaining between them. The sequence was obtained from a male donor with ankylosing spondylitis or in good health (not recorded which). The sequencing sample was made of blood, either unsorted or a sorted T cell fraction (not recorded which). The chain combines TRBV7-9 with TRBJ1-1, with D maybe TRBD1 (6 bases). In DNA, the CDR3 is TGTGCCAGCAGCCCCCCGGTTTGGGGGCGAGGGAACACTGAAGCTTTCTTT. Residues: CASSPPVWGRGNTEAFF.